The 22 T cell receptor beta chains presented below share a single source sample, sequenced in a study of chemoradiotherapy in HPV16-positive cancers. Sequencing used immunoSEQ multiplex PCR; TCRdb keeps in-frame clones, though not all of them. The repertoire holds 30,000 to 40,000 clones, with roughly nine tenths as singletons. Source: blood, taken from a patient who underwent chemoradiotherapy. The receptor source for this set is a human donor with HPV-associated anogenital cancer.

The CDR3 nucleotides are TGTGCCAGCAGCTTAGATCGAGGGTCCCAGAGAGCCAATGAGCAGTTCTTC. This sequence encodes CASSLDRGSQRANEQFF. This sequence joins TRBV11-3 and TRBJ2-1; possible D gene TRBD2, 5 bases. With 0 bases removed from V and 6 bases from J, the gap between germline ends came to 18 bases. This CDR3 has 17 residues. Germline CDR1 and CDR2: SGHNT and YENEEA.

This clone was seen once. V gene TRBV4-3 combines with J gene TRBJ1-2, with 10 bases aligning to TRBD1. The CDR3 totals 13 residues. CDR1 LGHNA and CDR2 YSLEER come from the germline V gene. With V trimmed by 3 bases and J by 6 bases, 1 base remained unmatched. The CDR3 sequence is CASSQTGGNGYTF. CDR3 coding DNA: TGCGCCAGCAGCCAGACAGGGGGCAATGGCTACACCTTC.

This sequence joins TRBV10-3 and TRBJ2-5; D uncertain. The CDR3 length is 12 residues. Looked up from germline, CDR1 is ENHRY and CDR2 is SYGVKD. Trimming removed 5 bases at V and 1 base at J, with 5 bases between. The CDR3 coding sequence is TGTGCCATCAGTCTAAGCCAAGAGACCCAGTACTTC. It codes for CAISLSQETQYF.

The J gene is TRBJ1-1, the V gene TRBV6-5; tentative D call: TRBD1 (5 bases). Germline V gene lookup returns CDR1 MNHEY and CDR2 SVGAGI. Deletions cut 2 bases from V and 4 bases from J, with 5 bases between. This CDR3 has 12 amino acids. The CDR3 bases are TGTGCCAGCAGTTACGGGGCCACTGAAGCTTTCTTT. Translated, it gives CASSYGATEAFF.

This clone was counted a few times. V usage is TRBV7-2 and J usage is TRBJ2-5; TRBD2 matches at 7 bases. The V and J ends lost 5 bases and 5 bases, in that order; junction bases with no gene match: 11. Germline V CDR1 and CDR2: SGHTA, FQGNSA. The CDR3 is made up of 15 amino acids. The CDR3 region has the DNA TGTGCCAGCAGCATTTTACGGGGGGTCGGGGAGACCCAGTACTTC. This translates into CASSILRGVGETQYF.

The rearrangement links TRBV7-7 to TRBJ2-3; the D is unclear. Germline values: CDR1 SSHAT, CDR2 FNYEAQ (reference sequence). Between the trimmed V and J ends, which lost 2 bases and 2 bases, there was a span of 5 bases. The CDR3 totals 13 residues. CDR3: CASSLQITDTQYF. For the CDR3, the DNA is TGTGCCAGCAGCTTACAGATCACAGATACGCAGTATTTT.

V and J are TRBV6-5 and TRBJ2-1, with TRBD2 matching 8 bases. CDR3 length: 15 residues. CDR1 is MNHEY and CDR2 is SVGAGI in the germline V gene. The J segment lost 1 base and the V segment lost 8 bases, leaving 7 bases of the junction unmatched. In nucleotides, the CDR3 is TGTGCCAGCGGACGGGAGGGGGGGTCCTACAATGAGCAGTTCTTC. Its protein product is CASGREGGSYNEQFF.

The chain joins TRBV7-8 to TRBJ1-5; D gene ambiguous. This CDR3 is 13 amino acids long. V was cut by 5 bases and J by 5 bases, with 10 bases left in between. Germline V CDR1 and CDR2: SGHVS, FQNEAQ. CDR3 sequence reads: CASSLGRDQPQHF. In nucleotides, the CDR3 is TGTGCCAGCAGCCTAGGACGGGATCAGCCCCAGCATTTT.

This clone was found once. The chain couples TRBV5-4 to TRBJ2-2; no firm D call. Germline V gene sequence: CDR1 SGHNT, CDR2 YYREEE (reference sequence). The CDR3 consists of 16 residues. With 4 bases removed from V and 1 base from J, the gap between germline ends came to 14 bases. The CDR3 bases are TGTGCCAGCAGCGTCAAGACTTCAGGGAACACCGGGGAGCTGTTTTTT. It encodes CASSVKTSGNTGELFF. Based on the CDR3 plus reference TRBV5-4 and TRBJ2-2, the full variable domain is ETGVTQSPTHLIKTRGQQVTLRCSSQSGHNTVSWYQQALGQGPQFIFQYYREEENGRGNFPPRFSGLQFPNYSSELNVNALELDDSALYLCASSVKTSGNTGELFFGEGSRLTVL.

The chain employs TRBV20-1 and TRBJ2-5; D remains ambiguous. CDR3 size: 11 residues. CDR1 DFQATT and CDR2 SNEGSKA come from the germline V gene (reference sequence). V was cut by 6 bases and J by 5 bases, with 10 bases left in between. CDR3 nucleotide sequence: TGCAGTGCCCCACTCGGGGAGACCCAGTACTTC. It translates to CSAPLGETQYF.

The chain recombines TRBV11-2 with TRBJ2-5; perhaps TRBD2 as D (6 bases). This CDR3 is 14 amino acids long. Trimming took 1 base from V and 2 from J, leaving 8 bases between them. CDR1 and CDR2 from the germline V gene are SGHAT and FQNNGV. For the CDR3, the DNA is TGTGCCAGCAGCTTAGGCGGGAAACAAGAGACCCAGTACTTC. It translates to CASSLGGKQETQYF.

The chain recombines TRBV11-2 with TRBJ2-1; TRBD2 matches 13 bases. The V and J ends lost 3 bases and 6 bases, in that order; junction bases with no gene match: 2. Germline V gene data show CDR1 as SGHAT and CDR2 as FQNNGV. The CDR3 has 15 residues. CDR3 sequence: CASSFRTSGSNEQFF. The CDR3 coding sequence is TGTGCCAGCAGCTTCCGGACTAGCGGGAGCAATGAGCAGTTCTTC. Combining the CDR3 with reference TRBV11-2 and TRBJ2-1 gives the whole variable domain EAGVAQSPRYKIIEKRQSVAFWCNPISGHATLYWYQQILGQGPKLLIQFQNNGVVDDSQLPKDRFSAERLKGVDSTLKIQPAKLEDSAVYLCASSFRTSGSNEQFFGPGTRLTVL.

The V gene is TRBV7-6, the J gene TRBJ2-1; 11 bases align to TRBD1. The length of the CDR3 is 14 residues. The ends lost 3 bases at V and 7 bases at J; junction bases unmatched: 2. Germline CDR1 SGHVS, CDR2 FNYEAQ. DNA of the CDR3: TGTGCCAGCAGCTTGGACAGGGGGCATAATGAGCAGTTCTTC. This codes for CASSLDRGHNEQFF.

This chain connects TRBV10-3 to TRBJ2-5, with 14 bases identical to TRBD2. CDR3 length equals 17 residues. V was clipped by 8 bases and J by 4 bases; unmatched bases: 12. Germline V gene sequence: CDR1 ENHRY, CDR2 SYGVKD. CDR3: CAISGTSGSGAGETQYF. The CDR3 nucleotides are TGTGCCATCTCCGGGACTAGCGGGAGTGGAGCGGGAGAGACCCAGTACTTC.

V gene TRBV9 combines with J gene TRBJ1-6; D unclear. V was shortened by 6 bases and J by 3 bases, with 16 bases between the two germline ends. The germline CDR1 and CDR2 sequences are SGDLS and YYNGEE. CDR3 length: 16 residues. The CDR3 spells CASNAGRRGYNSPLHF. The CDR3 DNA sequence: TGTGCCAGCAACGCCGGGAGGAGAGGCTATAATTCACCCCTCCACTTT.

The CDR3 loop reads CASSQGGYRVGTEAFF. CDR3 bases: TGTGCCAGCAGCCAAGGCGGCTACAGGGTTGGGACTGAAGCTTTCTTT. This chain links TRBV14 with TRBJ1-1; a possible D gene is TRBD1 (6 bases). With 1 base removed from V and 5 bases from J, the gap between germline ends came to 17 bases. Germline CDR1 reads SGHDN; CDR2 reads FVKESK. The CDR3 runs to 16 residues.

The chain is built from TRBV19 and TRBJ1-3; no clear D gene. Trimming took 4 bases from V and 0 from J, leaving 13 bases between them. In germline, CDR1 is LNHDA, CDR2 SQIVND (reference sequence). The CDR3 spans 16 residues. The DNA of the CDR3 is TGTGCCAGTAGTAAGCCACAGAGTCGCTCTGGAAACACCATATATTTT. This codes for CASSKPQSRSGNTIYF.

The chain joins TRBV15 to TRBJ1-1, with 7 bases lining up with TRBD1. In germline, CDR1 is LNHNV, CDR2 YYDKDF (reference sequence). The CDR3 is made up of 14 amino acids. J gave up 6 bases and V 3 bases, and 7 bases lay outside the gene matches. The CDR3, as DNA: TGTGCCACCAGCAGCGACAGGGAGCCTCCTGAAGCTTTCTTT. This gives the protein CATSSDREPPEAFF.

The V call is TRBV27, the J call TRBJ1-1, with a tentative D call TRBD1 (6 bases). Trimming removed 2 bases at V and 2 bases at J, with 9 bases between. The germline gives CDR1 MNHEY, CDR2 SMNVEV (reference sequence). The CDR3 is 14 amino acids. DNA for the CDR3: TGTGCCAGCAGTTTAGGGGGCTTCAACACTGAAGCTTTCTTT. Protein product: CASSLGGFNTEAFF.

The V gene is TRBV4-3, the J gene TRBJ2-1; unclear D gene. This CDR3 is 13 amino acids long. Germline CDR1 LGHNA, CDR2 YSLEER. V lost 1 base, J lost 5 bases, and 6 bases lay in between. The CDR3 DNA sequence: TGCGCCAGCAGCCAAGGACTTCACAATGAGCAGTTCTTC. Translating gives CASSQGLHNEQFF.

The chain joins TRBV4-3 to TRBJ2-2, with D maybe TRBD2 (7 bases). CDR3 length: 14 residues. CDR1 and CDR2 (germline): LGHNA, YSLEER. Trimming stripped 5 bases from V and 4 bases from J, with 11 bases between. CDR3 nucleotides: TGCGCCAGCAGCGGGGGGGCCATCACCGGGGAGCTGTTTTTT. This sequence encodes CASSGGAITGELFF.

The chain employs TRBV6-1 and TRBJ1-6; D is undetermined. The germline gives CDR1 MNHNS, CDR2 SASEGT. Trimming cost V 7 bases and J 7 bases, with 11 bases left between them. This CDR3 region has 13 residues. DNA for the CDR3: TGTGCCAGCACTTTACAGCCGAATTCACCCCTCCACTTT. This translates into CASTLQPNSPLHF.